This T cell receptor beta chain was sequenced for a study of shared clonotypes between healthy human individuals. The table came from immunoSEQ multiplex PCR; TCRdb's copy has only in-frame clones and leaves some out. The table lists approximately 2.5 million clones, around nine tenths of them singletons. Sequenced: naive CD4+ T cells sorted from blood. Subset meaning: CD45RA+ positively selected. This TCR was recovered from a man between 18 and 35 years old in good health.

CDR3 in amino acids: CASSMGGNTGELFF. CDR3 DNA sequence: TGTGCCAGCAGTATGGGGGGGAACACCGGGGAGCTGTTTTTT. This chain connects TRBV6-5 to TRBJ2-2, with D perhaps matching TRBD2 (6 bases). CDR3 length: 14 amino acids. The germline V gene has CDR1 MNHEY and CDR2 SVGAGI. V was shortened by 5 bases and J by 1 base, with 8 bases between the two germline ends.